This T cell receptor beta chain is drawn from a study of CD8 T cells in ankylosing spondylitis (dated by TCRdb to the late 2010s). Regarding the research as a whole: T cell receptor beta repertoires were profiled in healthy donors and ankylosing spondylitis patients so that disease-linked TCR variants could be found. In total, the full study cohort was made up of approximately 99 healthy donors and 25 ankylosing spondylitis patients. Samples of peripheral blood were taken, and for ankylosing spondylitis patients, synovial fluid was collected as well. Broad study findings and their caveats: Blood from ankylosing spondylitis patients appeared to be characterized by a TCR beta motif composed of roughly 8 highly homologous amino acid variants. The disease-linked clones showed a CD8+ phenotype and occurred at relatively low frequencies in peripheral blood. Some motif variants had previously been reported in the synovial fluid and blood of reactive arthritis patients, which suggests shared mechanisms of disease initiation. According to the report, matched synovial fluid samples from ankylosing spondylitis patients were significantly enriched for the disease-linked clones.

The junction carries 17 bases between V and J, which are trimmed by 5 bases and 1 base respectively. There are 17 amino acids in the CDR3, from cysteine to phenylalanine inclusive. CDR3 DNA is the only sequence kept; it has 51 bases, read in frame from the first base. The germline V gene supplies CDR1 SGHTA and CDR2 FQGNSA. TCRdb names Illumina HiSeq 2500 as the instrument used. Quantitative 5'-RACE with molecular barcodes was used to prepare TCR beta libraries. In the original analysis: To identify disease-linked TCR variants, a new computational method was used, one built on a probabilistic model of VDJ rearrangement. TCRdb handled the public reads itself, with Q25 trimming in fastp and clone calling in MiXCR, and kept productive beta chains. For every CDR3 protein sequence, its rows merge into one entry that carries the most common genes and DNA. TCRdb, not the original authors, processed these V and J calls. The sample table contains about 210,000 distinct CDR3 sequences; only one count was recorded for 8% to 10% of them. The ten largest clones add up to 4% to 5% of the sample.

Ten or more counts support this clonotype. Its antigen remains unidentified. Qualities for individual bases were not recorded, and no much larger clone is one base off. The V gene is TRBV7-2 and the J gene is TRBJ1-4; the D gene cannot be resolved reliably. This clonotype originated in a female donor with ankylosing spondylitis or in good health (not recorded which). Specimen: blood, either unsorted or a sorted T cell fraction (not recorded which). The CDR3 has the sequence CASSLGILGVTNEKLFF. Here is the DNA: TGTGCCAGCAGCCTAGGGATACTCGGGGTAACTAATGAAAAACTGTTTTTT.